Included here is one T cell receptor beta chain sequence, with context. This record belongs to a study of blood T cell repertoires in COVID-19. Only in-frame clones appear in the TCRdb table, and some are missing; sequencing was by immunoSEQ multiplex PCR. Of 30,000 to 35,000 clones in the sample, around 85% are singletons; the top ten hold 13% to 15%. V shed 0 bases and J 7 bases; nucleotides not matched to a gene: 11. Per germline, CDR1 SGHRS and CDR2 YFSETQ. The CDR3 is 16 amino acids. Sample: peripheral blood. V is TRBV5-1 and J is TRBJ2-7; 9 nucleotides match TRBD1. The TCR comes from a human donor with acute or convalescent COVID-19. The donor label of this sample is uncertain. CDR3 region: CASSLGSMDRGVEQYF. The CDR3 DNA is TGCGCCAGCAGCTTGGGAAGTATGGACAGGGGTGTTGAGCAGTACTTC.